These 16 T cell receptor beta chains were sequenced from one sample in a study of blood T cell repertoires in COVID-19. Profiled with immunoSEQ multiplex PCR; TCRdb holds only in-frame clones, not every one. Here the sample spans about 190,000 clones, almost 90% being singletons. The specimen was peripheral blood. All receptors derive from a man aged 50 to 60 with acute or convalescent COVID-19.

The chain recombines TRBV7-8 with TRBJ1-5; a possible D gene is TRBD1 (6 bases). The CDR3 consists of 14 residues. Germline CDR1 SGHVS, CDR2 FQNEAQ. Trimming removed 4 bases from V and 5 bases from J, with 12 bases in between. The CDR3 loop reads CASSSNTGYQPQHF. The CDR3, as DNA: TGTGCCAGCAGCTCAAACACAGGGTATCAGCCCCAGCATTTT.

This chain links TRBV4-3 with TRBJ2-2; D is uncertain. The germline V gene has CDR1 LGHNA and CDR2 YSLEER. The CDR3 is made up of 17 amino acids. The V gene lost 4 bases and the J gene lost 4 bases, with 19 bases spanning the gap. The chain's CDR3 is CASSPDQGDVTTGELFF. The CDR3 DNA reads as TGCGCCAGCAGCCCCGACCAAGGAGATGTGACCACCGGGGAGCTGTTTTTT.

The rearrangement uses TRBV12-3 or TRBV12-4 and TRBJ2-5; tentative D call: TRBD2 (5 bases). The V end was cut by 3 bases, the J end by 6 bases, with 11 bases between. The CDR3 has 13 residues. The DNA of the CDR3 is TGTGCCAGCAGTTTTTTAGGGAGCAAGACCCAGTACTTC. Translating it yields CASSFLGSKTQYF.

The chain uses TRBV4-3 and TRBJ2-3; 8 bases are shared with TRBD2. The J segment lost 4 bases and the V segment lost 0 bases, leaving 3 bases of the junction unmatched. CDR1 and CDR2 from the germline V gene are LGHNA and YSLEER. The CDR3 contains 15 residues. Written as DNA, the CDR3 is TGCGCCAGCAGCCAAGATTTGACTAGCGCAGATACGCAGTATTTT. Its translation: CASSQDLTSADTQYF.

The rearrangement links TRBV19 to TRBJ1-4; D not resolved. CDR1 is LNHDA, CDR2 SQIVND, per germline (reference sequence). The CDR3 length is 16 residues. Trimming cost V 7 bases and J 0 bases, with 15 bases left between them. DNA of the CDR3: TGTGCCAGTACTTCGACACCCGGGGCAACTAATGAAAAACTGTTTTTT. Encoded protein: CASTSTPGATNEKLFF.

CDR3: CASSQGTSSPNEQFF. CDR3 DNA sequence: TGTGCCAGCAGCCAGGGGACTAGCTCTCCCAATGAGCAGTTCTTC. V usage is TRBV7-3 and J usage is TRBJ2-1, with 9 positions matching TRBD2. The CDR3 extends over 15 amino acids. From germline, CDR1 is SGHTA and CDR2 FQGTGA. V was pared by 5 bases and J by 6 bases, with 8 bases of the junction left unmatched.

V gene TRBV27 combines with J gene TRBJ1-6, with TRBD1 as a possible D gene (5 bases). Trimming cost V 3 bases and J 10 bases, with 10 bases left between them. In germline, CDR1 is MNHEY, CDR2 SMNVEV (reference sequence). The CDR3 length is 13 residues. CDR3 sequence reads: CASSFSGKSPLHF. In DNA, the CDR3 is TGTGCCAGCAGTTTCTCAGGGAAGTCACCCCTCCACTTT.

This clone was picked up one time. The CDR3: CASSSRTGHGYTF. The CDR3 region has the DNA TGTGCCAGCAGCTCGAGGACAGGCCATGGCTACACCTTC. The chain combines TRBV2 with TRBJ1-2, with 7 bases matching TRBD1. There are 13 residues in the CDR3. V gave up 6 bases and J gave up 6 bases; unmatched junction bases: 7. Germline V gene lookup returns CDR1 SNHLY and CDR2 FYNNEI.

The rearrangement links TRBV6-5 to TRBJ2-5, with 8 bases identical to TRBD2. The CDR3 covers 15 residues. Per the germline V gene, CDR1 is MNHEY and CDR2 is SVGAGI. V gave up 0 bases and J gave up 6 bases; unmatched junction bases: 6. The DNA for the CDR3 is TGTGCCAGCAGTTACTCTCGGGAGGGCTCGAAGACCCAGTACTTC. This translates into CASSYSREGSKTQYF.

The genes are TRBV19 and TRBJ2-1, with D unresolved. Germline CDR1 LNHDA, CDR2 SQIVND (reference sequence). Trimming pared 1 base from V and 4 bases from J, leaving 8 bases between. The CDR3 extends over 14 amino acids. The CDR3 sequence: CASSIGAGYNEQFF. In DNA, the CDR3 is TGTGCCAGTAGTATAGGCGCAGGATACAATGAGCAGTTCTTC.

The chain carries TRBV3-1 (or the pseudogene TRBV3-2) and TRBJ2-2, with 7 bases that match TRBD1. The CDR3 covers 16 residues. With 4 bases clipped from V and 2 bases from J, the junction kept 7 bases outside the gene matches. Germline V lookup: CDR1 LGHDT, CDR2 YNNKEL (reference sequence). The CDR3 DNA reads TGTGCCAGCAGCCCAGGGACAGCCTCTAACACCGGGGAGCTGTTTTTT. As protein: CASSPGTASNTGELFF.

CDR3 in DNA: TGTGCCAGCAGCCTCCGGGACAGGGGTTCACCCCTCCACTTT. Protein: CASSLRDRGSPLHF. J is TRBJ1-6 and V is TRBV3-1 (or the pseudogene TRBV3-2); 10 nucleotides match TRBD1. Germline lookup yields CDR1 LGHDT and CDR2 YNNKEL (reference sequence). The CDR3 extends over 14 amino acids. The V segment lost 4 bases and the J segment 9 bases; nucleotides outside the gene matches: 3.

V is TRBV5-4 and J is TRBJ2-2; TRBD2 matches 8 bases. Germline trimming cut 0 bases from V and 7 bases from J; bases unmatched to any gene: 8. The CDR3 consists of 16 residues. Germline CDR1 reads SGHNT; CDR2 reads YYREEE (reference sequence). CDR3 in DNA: TGTGCCAGCAGCTTGGGAGGGTTAGCGGGATTCGGGGAGCTGTTTTTT. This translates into CASSLGGLAGFGELFF.

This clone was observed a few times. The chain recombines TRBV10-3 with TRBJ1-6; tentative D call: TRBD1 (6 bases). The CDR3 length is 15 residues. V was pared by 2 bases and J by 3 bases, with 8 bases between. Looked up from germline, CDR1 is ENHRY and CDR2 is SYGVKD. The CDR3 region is CAISEDRLYNSPLHF. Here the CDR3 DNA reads TGTGCCATCAGTGAGGACAGGCTCTATAATTCACCCCTCCACTTT.

CDR3 amino acids: CASITLCRSYEQYV. CDR3 DNA: TGTGCCAGCATTACACTATGTCGATCCTACGAGCAGTACGTC. J is TRBJ2-7 and V is TRBV27; no definite D call. The CDR3 spans 14 residues. Trimming removed 7 bases from V and 1 base from J, with 14 bases in between. Per germline, CDR1 MNHEY and CDR2 SMNVEV (reference sequence).

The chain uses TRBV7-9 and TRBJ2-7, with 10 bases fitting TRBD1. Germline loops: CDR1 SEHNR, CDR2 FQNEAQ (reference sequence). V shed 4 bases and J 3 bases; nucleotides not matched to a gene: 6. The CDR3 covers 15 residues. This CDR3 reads CASSSPRTGGYEQYV. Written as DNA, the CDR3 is TGTGCCAGCAGCTCCCCGCGGACAGGGGGCTACGAGCAGTACGTC.